The entry that follows covers one T cell receptor (beta chain) sequence. Its specificity is unknown. CDR1 and CDR2 from the germline V gene are MNHEY and SVGAGI. This CDR3 contains 14 residues. The V gene lost 6 bases and the J gene lost 3 bases, with 15 bases spanning the gap. These data originate in a study of T cell responses to AZD1222 COVID-19 vaccine. Points from the study as a whole: Two doses of AZD1222 preceded a rise in Spike-specific TCR breadth and depth.

Clones were sequenced by immunoSEQ multiplex PCR, and TCRdb holds only the in-frame ones, with some missing. The data show about 150,000 clones, with about nine tenths seen just once and 1.5% to 2% held by the top ten. The sequencing used peripheral blood, collected on day 0 of AZD1222 vaccination. The chain links TRBV6-5 to TRBJ2-7; TRBD1 might be the D (5 bases). This clonotype was obtained from an adult in good health. CDR3 loop: CASSPDRLRYEQYF. In DNA, the CDR3 is TGTGCCAGCAGCCCCGACAGACTCCGCTACGAGCAGTACTTC.